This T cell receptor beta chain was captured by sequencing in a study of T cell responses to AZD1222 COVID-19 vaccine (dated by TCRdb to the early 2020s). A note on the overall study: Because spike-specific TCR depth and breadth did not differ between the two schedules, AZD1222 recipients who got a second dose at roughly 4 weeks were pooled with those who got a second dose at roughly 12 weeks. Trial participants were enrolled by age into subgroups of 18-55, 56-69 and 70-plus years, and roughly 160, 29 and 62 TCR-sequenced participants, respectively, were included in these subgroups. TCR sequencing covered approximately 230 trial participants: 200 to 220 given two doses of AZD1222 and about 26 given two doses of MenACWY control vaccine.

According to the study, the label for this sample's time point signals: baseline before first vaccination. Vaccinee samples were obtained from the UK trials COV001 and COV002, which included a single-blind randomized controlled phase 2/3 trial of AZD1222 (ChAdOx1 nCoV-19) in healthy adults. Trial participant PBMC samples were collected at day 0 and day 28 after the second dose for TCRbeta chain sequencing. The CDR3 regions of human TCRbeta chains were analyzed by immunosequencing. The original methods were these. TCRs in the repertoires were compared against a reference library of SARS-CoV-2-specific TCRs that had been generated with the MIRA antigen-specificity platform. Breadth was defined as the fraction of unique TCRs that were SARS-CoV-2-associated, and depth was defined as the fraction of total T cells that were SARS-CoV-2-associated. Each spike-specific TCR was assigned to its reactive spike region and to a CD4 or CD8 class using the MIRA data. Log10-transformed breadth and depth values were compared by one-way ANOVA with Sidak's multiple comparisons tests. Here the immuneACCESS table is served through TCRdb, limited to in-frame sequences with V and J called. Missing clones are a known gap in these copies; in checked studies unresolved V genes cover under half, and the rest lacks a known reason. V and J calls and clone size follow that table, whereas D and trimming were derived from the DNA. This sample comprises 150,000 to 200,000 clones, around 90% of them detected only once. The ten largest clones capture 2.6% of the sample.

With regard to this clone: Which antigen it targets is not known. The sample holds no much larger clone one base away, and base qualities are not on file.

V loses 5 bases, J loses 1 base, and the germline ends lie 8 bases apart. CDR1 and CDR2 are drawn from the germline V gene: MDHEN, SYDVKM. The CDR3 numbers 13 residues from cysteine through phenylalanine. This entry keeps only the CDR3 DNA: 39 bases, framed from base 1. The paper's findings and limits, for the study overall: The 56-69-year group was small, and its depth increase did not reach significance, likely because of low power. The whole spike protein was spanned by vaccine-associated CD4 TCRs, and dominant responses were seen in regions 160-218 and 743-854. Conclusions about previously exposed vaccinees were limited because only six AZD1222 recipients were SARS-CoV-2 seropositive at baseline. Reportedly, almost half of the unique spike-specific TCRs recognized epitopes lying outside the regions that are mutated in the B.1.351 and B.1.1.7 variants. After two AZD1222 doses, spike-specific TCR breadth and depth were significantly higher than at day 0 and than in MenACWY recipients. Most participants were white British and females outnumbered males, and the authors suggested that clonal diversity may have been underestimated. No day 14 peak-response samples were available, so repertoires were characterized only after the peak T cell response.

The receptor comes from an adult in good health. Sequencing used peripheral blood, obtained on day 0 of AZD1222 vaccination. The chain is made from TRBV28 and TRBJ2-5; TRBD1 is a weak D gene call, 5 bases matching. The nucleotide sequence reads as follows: TGTGCCAGCAGTCGACAGACCCAAGAGACCCAGTACTTC. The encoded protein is CASSRQTQETQYF.